What follows are 4 T cell receptor beta chains derived from one specimen sequenced in a study of T cell repertoires in cytomegalovirus infection. Using its own MiXCR run on the reads, TCRdb lists one record per CDR3 protein. The repertoire holds some 500,000 distinct CDR3 sequences, with roughly a third as singletons. Their antigen targets remain unknown. Source: cultured PBMCs, taken from culture after CMV antigen stimulation. All receptors derive from a human donor in good health (CMV status not recorded). Some clones in this sample may be carry-over from other donors' samples.

The V call is TRBV20-1, the J call TRBJ2-5; tentatively, D is TRBD2 (6 bases). The CDR3 has 14 residues. CDR1 and CDR2 (germline): DFQATT, SNEGSKA (reference sequence). With 0 bases removed from V and 3 bases from J, the gap between germline ends came to 11 bases. In DNA, the CDR3 is TGCAGTGCTAGAGAATGGGGACTGGAAGAGACCCAGTACTTC. It yields the protein CSAREWGLEETQYF.

The chain recombines TRBV4-2 with TRBJ2-3; 9 bases are shared with TRBD2. The CDR3 covers 17 residues. Germline CDR1 and CDR2: LGHNA and YNFKEQ. J was trimmed by 3 bases and V by 0 bases; bases with no gene match: 7. CDR3 residues: CASSQESGLAGTDTQYF. In nucleotides, the CDR3 is TGTGCCAGCAGCCAAGAGTCGGGACTAGCTGGGACAGATACGCAGTATTTT.

This chain uses TRBV20-1 with TRBJ2-5, with D uncertain. Germline CDR1 is DFQATT and CDR2 is SNEGSKA (reference sequence). V shed 5 bases and J shed 0 bases, with 19 bases lying between them. The CDR3 totals 16 residues. CDR3 in amino acids: CSAYPPRKSYQETQYF. DNA of the CDR3: TGCAGTGCTTATCCCCCCCGGAAATCGTACCAAGAGACCCAGTACTTC.

This clonotype turned up a few times. The V gene is TRBV6-1, the J gene TRBJ2-7, with 16 positions matching TRBD2. Trimming at V came to 4 bases and at J to 3 bases, leaving 6 bases not matched to a gene. The germline V gene has CDR1 MNHNS and CDR2 SASEGT. The length of the CDR3 is 17 residues. The CDR3 DNA is TGTGCCAGCAGTGTCGGGACTAGCGGGAGGGCCGTCTACGAGCAGTACGTC. Its translation: CASSVGTSGRAVYEQYV.